This T cell receptor (beta chain) came from a study of shared clonotypes between healthy human individuals. V gave up 3 bases and J gave up 4 bases; unmatched junction bases: 10. The CDR3 contains 16 residues. Germline-derived CDR1 and CDR2 are SGDLS and YYNGEE. Sorted subsets were amplified in replicate PCRs using approximately 0.2 ug DNA, about 30,000 T cell genomes. Profiled with immunoSEQ multiplex PCR; TCRdb holds only in-frame clones, not every one. This table holds some 700,000 clones, roughly 91% found once. Sequenced sample: memory CD8+ T cells from PBMCs. Documented subset: CD45RO+ cells pooled with CCR7-negative TemRA cells. This clonotype was sampled from a man aged 18 to 29 in good health. Some clones in this sample may be carry-over from other donors' samples. The chain recombines TRBV9 with TRBJ2-5; TRBD1 matches at 9 bases. The CDR3 region is CASSGHRGLVGETQYF. The DNA for the CDR3 is TGTGCCAGCAGCGGGCACAGGGGGCTCGTGGGAGAGACCCAGTACTTC.